The T cell receptor beta chain described here comes from a study of T cell responses to AZD1222 COVID-19 vaccine. The study's findings and limits: Just a handful of AZD1222 recipients tested seropositive at baseline.

On this clone: Its cognate antigen is unknown.

Using immunoSEQ multiplex PCR, the repertoire was profiled, and TCRdb retains in-frame clones only, with some absent. Among some 150,000 clones, about 91% were seen once, and the ten largest hold approximately 3.1%. The V and J ends lost 1 base and 7 bases, in that order; junction bases with no gene match: 4. Germline CDR1 reads SGHNT; CDR2 reads YENEEA. CDR3 length: 14 residues. This material consisted of peripheral blood, taken on day 0 of MenACWY control vaccination. This TCR came from an adult in good health. V usage is TRBV11-3 and J usage is TRBJ2-1; 7 nucleotides align to TRBD1. The CDR3 nucleotides are TGTGCCAGCAGCTTAGGGGCAGGGGGTAATGAGCAGTTCTTC. This gives the protein CASSLGAGGNEQFF.